This TCR beta chain is drawn from a study of Ad26.COV2.S vaccination and SARS-CoV-2 variants. Study background: Donor joined the COV1001 Ad26.COV2.S trial arm. Study-wide results and caveats: It was reported that spike-specific CD8+ and CD4+ T cell responses were substantially broad after vaccination.

Germline-derived CDR1 and CDR2 are SGHRS and YFSETQ. The CDR3 covers 14 residues. Trimming removed 4 bases from V and 2 bases from J, with 11 bases in between. Concerning this clone itself: Its antigen is unknown.

The method was immunoSEQ multiplex PCR; TCRdb's version includes in-frame clones alone and lacks a portion of them. Of about 440,000 clones listed, around 90% were seen once; the top ten hold 9.5% to 15%. Treatment defined: some 20 received Ad26.COV2.S at low or high dose, single or two shots; about five received placebo; per-sample allocation not given. Specimens were obtained on day 63 following the first vaccine or placebo injection. Boston hosted the donor, who was an adult aged 18-55 years. The TCR originated in a person aged 18-60 years who received the Ad26.COV2.S COVID-19 vaccine or a placebo. V and J are TRBV5-1 and TRBJ2-3, with no clear D. The specimen was peripheral blood, collected in a trial of Ad26.COV2.S vaccine versus placebo. The CDR3 loop reads CASSDGFDTDTQYF. The CDR3 DNA follows: TGCGCCAGCAGCGATGGTTTCGACACAGATACGCAGTATTTT.